The rows below give T cell receptor beta chains drawn from one sample of a study of radiation and T cells in renal cell carcinoma. Measured with immunoSEQ multiplex PCR; TCRdb has only the in-frame clones, and not every one. The data contain more than 100,000 clones, approximately 90% of them seen just once; the ten biggest clones take up about 5%. The source was blood, collected from a patient whose treatment included radiotherapy and nephrectomy. These receptor sequences come from a woman aged 70-85 years with renal cell carcinoma. The CDR3 runs from the conserved cysteine through the conserved F or W. D genes are given only for firm matches. Clone size is given for some rows only: seen once, a few or many times, or a class if the clone is expanded.

CDR3,DNA,D,size,J,V
CASSSLDRGASYEQYF,TGTGCCAGCAGTTCGCTGGACAGGGGGGCGTCCTACGAGCAGTACTTC,TRBD1,.,TRBJ2-7,TRBV6-5
CASSLRTGGETQYF,TGTGCCAGCAGCTTAAGAACGGGAGGAGAGACCCAGTACTTC,TRBD2,.,TRBJ2-5,TRBV7-6
CASSPTGFSYEQYF,TGTGCCAGCAGCCCTACAGGGTTCTCCTACGAGCAGTACTTC,.,once,TRBJ2-7,TRBV6-4
CASSSFSGGPDTQYF,TGTGCCAGCAGCTCCTTTAGCGGGGGGCCAGATACGCAGTATTTT,TRBD2,once,TRBJ2-3,TRBV13
CASSLGNGDTEAFF,TGCGCCAGCAGCTTGGGGAACGGTGACACTGAAGCTTTCTTT,.,.,TRBJ1-1,TRBV5-1
CASRALGTPETQYF,TGCGCCAGCCGGGCCTTAGGCACTCCGGAGACCCAGTACTTC,.,.,TRBJ2-5,TRBV5-1
CASSQEAPPRTDTQYF,TGTGCCAGCAGCCAAGAGGCTCCACCAAGGACAGATACGCAGTATTTT,.,.,TRBJ2-3,TRBV4-2
CASSQGTGWETQYF,TGCGCCAGCAGCCAAGGGACAGGGTGGGAGACCCAGTACTTC,TRBD1,few,TRBJ2-5,TRBV4-1
CASSPTGGTDTQYF,TGCGCCAGCAGCCCAACGGGAGGCACAGATACGCAGTATTTT,.,.,TRBJ2-3,TRBV4-1
CATSRDSEGGTEAFF,TGTGCCACCAGCAGAGATAGTGAGGGCGGGACTGAAGCTTTCTTT,.,.,TRBJ1-1,TRBV15